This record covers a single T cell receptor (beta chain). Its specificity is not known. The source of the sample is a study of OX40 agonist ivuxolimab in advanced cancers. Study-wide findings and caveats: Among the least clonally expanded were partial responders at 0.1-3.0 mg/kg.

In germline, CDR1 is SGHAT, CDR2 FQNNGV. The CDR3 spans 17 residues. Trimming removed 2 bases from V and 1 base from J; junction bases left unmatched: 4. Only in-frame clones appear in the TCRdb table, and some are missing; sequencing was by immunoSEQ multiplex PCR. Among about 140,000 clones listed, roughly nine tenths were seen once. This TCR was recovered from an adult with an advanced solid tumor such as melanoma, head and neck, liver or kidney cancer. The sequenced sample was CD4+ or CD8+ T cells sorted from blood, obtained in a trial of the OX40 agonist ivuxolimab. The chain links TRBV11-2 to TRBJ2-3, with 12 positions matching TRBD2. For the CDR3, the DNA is TGTGCCAGCAGCTTAAGGGCTAGCGGGAGGGGCACAGATACGCAGTATTTT. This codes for CASSLRASGRGTDTQYF.